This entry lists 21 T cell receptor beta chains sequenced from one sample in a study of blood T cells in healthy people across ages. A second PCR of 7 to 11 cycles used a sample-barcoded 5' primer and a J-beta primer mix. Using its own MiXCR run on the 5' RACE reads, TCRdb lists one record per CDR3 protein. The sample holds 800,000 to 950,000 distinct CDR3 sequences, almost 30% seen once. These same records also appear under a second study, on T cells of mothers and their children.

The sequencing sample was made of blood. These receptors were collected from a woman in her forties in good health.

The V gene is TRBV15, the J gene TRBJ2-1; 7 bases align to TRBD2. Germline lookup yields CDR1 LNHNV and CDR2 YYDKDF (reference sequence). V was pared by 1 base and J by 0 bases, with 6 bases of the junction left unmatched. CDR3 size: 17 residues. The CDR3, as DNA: TGTGCCACCAGCAGAGGGGAAGCGGGAAACTCCTACAATGAGCAGTTCTTC. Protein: CATSRGEAGNSYNEQFF.

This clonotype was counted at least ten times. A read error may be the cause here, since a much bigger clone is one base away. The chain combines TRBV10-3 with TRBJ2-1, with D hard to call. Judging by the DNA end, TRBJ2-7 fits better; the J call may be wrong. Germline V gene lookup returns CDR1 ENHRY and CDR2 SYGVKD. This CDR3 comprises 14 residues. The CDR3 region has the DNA TGTGCCATCAGTTATTCAGAGGTTTACAATGAGCAGTACTTC. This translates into CAISYSEVYNEQYF.

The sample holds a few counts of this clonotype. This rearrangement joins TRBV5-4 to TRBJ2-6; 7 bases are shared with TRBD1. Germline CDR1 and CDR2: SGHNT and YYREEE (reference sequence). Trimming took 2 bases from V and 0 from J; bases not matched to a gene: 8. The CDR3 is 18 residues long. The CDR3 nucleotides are TGTGCCAGCAGCTTTGGTAGGGCAGGGGGCTCTGGGGCCAACGTCCTGACTTTC. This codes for CASSFGRAGGSGANVLTF.

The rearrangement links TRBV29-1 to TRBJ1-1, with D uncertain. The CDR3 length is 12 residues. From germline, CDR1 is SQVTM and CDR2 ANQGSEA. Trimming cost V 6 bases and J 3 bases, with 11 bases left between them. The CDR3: CSVAFPYTEAFF. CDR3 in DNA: TGCAGCGTGGCTTTTCCCTACACTGAAGCTTTCTTT.

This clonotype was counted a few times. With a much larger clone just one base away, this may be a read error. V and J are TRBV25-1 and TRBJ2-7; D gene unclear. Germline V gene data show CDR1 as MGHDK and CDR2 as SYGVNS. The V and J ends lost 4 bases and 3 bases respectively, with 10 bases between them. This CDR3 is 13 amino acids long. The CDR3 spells CASSGFPNYEQYF. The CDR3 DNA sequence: TGTGCCAGCAGTGGATTCCCCAACTACGAGCAGTACTTC.

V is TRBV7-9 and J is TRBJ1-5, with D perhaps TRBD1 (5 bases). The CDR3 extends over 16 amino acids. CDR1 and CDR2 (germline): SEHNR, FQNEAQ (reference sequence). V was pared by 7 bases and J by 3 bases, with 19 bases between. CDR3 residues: CASIHRGRTVNQPQHF. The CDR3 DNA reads TGTGCCAGCATTCACCGGGGCAGGACGGTCAATCAGCCCCAGCATTTT.

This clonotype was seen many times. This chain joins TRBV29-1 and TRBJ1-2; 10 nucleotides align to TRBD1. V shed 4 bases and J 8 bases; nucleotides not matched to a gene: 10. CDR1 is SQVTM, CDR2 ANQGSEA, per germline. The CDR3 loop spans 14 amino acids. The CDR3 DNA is TGCAGCGTTGTTCTGGGACAGGGGATTTACGGCTACACCTTC. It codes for CSVVLGQGIYGYTF.

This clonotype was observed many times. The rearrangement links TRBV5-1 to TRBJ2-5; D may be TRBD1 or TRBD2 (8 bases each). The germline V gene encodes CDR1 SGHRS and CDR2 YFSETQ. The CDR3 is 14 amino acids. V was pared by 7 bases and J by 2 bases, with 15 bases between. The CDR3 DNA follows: TGCGCCAGCCGGACAGGGACTAGGCAAGAGACCCAGTACTTC. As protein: CASRTGTRQETQYF.

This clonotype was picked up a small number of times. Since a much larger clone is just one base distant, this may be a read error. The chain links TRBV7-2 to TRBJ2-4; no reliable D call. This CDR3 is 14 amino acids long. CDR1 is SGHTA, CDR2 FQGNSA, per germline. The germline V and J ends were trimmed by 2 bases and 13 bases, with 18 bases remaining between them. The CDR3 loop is CASSLRTTTYGQYF. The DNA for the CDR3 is TGTGCCAGCAGCTTACGGACCACAACCTACGGGCAGTACTTC. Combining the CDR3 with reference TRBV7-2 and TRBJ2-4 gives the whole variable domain GAGVSQSPSNKVTEKGKDVELRCDPISGHTALYWYRQSLGQGLEFLIYFQGNSAPDKSGLPSDRFSAERTGGSVSTLTIQRTQQEDSAVYLCASSLRTTTYGQYFGAGTRLSVL.

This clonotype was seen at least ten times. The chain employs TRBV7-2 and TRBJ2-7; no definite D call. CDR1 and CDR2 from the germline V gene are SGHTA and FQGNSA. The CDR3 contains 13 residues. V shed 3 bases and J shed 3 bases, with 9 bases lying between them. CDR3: CASSLRRNYEQYF. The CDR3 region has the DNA TGTGCCAGCAGCTTGCGACGGAACTACGAGCAGTACTTC.

The CDR3 coding sequence is TGCAGTGCTAGAGATCAAACGGTTAGGGACCGGGCCCCCTATGGCTACACCTTC. Translated, it gives CSARDQTVRDRAPYGYTF. This chain uses TRBV20-1 with TRBJ1-2, with TRBD1 as a possible D gene (5 bases). The length of the CDR3 is 18 residues. V was clipped by 0 bases and J by 4 bases, with 24 bases between them. In germline, CDR1 is DFQATT, CDR2 SNEGSKA (reference sequence).

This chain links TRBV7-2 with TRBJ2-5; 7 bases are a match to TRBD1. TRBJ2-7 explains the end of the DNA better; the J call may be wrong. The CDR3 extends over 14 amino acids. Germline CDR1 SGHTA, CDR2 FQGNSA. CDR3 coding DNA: TGTGCCAGCAGCCGAGTTGGGGCAGGGGGCGAGCAGTACTTC. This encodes CASSRVGAGGEQYF.

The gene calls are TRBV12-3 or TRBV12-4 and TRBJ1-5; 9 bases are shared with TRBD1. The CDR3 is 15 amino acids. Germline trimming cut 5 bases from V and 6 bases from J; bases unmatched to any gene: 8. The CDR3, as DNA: TGTGCCAGCAGTACACCGGGACAGGGTTTTCAGCCCCAGCATTTT. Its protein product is CASSTPGQGFQPQHF.

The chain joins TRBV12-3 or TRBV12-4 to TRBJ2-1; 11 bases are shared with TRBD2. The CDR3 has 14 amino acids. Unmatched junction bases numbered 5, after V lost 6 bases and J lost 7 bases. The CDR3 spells CASRRTSGLNEQFF. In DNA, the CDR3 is TGTGCCAGCAGAAGGACTAGCGGGTTAAATGAGCAGTTCTTC.

The DNA for the CDR3 is TGCAGTGCTAGCCACCCGGGACAGGGAGGTACTGAAGCTTTCTTT. This sequence encodes CSASHPGQGGTEAFF. The rearrangement joins TRBV20-1 to TRBJ1-1, with 9 positions matching TRBD1. The CDR3 runs 15 residues. Germline V lookup: CDR1 DFQATT, CDR2 SNEGSKA (reference sequence). The V segment lost 3 bases and the J segment 5 bases; nucleotides outside the gene matches: 10.

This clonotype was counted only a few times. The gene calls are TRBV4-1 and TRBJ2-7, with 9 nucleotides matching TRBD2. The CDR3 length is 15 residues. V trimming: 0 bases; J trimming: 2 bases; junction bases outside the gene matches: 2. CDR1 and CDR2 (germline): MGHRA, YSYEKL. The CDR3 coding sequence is TGCGCCAGCAGCCAAGAAGGGACTAGCACCTACGAGCAGTACTTC. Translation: CASSQEGTSTYEQYF.

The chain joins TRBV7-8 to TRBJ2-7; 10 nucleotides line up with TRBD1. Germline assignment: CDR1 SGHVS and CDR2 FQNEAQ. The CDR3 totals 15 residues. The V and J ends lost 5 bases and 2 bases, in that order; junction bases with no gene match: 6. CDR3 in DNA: TGTGCCAGCAGCGTCACCGGGACAGGGGCCTACGAGCAGTACTTC. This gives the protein CASSVTGTGAYEQYF.

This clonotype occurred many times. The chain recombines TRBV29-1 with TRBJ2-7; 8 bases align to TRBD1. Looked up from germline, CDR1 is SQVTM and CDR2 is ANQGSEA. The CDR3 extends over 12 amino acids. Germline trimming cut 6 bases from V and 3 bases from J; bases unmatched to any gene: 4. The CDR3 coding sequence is TGCAGCGTAACCGGGACAGGCTACGAGCAGTACTTC. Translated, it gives CSVTGTGYEQYF.

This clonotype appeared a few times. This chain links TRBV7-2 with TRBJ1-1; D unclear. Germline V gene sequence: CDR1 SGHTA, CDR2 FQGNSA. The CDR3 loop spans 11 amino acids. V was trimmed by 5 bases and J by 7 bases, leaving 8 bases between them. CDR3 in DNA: TGTGCCAGCAGCGCCACTTATGAAGCTTTCTTT. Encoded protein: CASSATYEAFF.

The CDR3 DNA is TGTGCCAGCAGCCGGGGGGGGGTGACTGAAGCTTTCTTT. Translation gives CASSRGGVTEAFF. The chain employs TRBV7-2 and TRBJ1-1; the D gene is possibly TRBD1 (5 bases). Germline V gene sequence: CDR1 SGHTA, CDR2 FQGNSA. The CDR3 loop spans 13 amino acids. The V end lost 5 bases, the J end lost 5 bases, and 12 bases lay between the germline ends. The whole variable domain, remainder taken from reference TRBV7-2 and TRBJ1-1, is GAGVSQSPSNKVTEKGKDVELRCDPISGHTALYWYRQSLGQGLEFLIYFQGNSAPDKSGLPSDRFSAERTGGSVSTLTIQRTQQEDSAVYLCASSRGGVTEAFFGQGTRLTVV.

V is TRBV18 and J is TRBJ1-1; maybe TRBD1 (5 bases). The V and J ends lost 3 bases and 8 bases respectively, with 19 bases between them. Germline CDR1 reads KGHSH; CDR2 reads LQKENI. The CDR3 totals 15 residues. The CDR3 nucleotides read TGTGCCAGCTCACCGTCCCGGGACCTTTTCCGCGAAGCTTTCTTT. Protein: CASSPSRDLFREAFF.